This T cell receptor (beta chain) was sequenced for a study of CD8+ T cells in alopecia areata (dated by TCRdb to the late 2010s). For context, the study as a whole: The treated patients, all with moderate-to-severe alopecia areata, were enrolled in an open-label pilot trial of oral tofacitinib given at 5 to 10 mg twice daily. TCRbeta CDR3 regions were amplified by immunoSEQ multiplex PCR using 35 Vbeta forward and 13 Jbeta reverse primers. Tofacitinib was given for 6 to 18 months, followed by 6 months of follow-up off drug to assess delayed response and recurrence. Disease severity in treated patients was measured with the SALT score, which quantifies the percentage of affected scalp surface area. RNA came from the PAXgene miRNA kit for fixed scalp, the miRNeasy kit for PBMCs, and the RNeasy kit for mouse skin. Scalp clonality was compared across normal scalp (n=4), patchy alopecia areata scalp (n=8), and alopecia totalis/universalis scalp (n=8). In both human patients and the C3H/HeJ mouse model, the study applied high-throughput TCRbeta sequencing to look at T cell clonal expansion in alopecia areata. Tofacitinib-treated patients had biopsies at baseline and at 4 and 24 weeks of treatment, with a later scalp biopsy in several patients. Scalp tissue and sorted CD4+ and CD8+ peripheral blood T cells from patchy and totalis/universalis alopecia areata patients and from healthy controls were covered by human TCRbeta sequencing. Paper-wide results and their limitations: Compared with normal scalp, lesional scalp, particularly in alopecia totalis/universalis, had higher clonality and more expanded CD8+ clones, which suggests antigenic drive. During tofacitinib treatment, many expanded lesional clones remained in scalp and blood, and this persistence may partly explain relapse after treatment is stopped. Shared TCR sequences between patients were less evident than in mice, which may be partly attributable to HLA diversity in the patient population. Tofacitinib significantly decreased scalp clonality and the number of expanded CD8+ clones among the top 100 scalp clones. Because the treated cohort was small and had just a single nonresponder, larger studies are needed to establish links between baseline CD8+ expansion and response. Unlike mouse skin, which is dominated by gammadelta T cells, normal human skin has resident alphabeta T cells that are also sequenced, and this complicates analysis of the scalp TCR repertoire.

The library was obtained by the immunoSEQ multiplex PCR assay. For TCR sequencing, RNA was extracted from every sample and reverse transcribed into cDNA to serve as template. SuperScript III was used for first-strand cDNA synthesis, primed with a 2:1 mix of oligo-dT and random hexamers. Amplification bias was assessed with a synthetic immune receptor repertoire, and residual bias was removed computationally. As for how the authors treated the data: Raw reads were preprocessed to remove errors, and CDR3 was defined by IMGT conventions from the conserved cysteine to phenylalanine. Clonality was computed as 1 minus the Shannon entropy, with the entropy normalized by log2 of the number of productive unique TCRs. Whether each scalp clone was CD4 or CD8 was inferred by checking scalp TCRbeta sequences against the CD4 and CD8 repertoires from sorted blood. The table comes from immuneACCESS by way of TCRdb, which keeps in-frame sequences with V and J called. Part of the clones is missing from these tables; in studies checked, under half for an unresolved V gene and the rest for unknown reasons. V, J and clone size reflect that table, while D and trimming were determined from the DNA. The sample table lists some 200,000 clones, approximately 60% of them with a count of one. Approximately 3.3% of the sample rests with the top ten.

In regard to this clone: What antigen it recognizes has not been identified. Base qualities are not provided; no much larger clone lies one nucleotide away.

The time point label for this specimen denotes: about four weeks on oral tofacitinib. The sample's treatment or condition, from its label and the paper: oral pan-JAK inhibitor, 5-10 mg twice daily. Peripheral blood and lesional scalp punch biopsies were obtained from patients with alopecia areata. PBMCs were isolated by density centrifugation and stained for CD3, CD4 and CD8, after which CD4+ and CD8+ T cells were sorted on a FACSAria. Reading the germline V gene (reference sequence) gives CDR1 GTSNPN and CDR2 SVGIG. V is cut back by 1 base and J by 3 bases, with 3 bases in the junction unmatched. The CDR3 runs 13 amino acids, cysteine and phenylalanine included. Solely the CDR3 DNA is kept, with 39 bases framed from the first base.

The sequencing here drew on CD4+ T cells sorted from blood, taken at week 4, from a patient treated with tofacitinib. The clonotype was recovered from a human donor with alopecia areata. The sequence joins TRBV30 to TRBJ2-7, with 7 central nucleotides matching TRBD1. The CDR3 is CAWSGDSLYEQYF. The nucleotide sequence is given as TGTGCCTGGAGTGGGGACAGCCTCTACGAGCAGTACTTC.